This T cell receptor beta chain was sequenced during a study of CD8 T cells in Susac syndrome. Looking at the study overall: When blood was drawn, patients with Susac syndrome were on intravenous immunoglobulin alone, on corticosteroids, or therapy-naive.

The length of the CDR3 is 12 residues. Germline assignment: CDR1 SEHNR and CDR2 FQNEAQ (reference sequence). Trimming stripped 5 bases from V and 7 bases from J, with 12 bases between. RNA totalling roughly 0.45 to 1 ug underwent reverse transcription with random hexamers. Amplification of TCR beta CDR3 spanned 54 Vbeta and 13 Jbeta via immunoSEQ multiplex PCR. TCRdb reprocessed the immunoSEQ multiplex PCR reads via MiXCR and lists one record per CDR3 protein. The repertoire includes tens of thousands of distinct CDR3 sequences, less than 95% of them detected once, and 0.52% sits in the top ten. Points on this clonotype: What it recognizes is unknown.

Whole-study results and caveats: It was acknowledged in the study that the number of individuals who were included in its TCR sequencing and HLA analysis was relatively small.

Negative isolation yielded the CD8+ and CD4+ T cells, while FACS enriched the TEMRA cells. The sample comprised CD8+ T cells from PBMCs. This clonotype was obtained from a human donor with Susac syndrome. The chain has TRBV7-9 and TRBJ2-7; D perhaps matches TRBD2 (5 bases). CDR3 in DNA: TGTGCCAGCAGCATGACGGGGATAGAGCAGTACTTC. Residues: CASSMTGIEQYF.